These 22 T cell receptor beta chains originate from one sample sequenced in a study of control samples from healthy donors and cancer patients. Clones were sequenced by immunoSEQ multiplex PCR, and TCRdb holds only the in-frame ones, with some missing. Of 160,000 or so clones detected, about 93% appear once; the ten largest clones hold about 0.73%. The specimen sequenced was blood. These receptors originate from a woman between 25 and 40 years old in good health.

As concerns this clone: The same CDR3 arises from other DNA sequences in this sample as well. The genes are TRBV27 and TRBJ2-3, with a weak D call TRBD2 (5 bases). Germline CDR1 and CDR2: MNHEY and SMNVEV (reference sequence). This CDR3 has 13 amino acids. Trimming left V 3 bases short and J 6 bases short, with 10 bases between. CDR3 protein: CASSFRGSDTQYF. The CDR3 DNA reads as TGTGCCAGCAGTTTTAGAGGGTCGGATACGCAGTATTTT.

This clone was counted once. The V and J genes are TRBV9 and TRBJ1-1; TRBD1 is a possible D gene (5 bases). The germline gives CDR1 SGDLS, CDR2 YYNGEE. Trimming removed 4 bases at V and 2 bases at J, with 9 bases between. The CDR3 runs to 13 residues. CDR3 protein: CASSLGQNTEAFF. Written as DNA, the CDR3 is TGTGCCAGCAGCCTCGGACAAAACACTGAAGCTTTCTTT.

This clone came up once. J is TRBJ1-2 and V is TRBV15; 9 bases are a match to TRBD1. This CDR3 spans 15 amino acids. With V trimmed by 5 bases and J by 8 bases, 12 bases remained unmatched. Germline V CDR1 and CDR2: LNHNV, YYDKDF (reference sequence). CDR3 nucleotides: TGTGCCACCAGCGCTCCCCCCGGGACAGGGCTGGGCTACACCTTC. This encodes CATSAPPGTGLGYTF.

The chain uses TRBV9 and TRBJ2-5, with D unresolved. Trimming took 4 bases from V and 6 from J, leaving 19 bases between them. The V gene's germline CDR1 is SGDLS and CDR2 YYNGEE. The CDR3 spans 15 residues. The CDR3 nucleotides read TGTGCCAGCAGCCCAGAGGCTGGACCTCCGAAGACCCAGTACTTC. It yields the protein CASSPEAGPPKTQYF.

The gene calls are TRBV18 and TRBJ2-5; 7 bases match TRBD2. CDR1 is KGHSH and CDR2 is LQKENI in the germline V gene. CDR3 size: 14 residues. The junction had 3 bases not matched to a gene; V was cut back by 1 base and J by 4 bases. As DNA, the CDR3 is TGTGCCAGCTCACCACGGGAGGGACCAGAGACCCAGTACTTC. This sequence encodes CASSPREGPETQYF.

The chain is built from TRBV19 and TRBJ1-2, with D unclear. CDR1 and CDR2 (germline): LNHDA, SQIVND (reference sequence). Between the trimmed V and J ends, which lost 4 bases and 2 bases, there was a span of 17 bases. This CDR3 has 16 residues. CDR3 bases: TGTGCCAGTAGTACCGCTTTGGGTGAAAGGAACTATGGCTACACCTTC. Translated: CASSTALGERNYGYTF.

J is TRBJ1-6 and V is TRBV11-2; 9 positions agree with TRBD1. The germline V gene has CDR1 SGHAT and CDR2 FQNNGV. J was trimmed by 7 bases and V by 5 bases; bases with no gene match: 12. CDR3 length: 17 amino acids. In nucleotides, the CDR3 is TGTGCCAGCAGCGCCTCCGGGACAGGGTTCTTCAATTCACCCCTCCACTTT. Its protein product is CASSASGTGFFNSPLHF.

V is TRBV27 and J is TRBJ2-7, with 7 bases lining up with TRBD2. Germline V gene lookup returns CDR1 MNHEY and CDR2 SMNVEV (reference sequence). The CDR3 is 13 amino acids. Unmatched junction bases numbered 4, after V lost 6 bases and J lost 2 bases. The DNA of the CDR3 is TGTGCCAGCAGGTGGGCGGGAGCCTACGAGCAGTACTTC. It encodes CASRWAGAYEQYF.

The rearrangement uses TRBV9 and TRBJ2-1; D perhaps matches TRBD1 (6 bases). With 4 bases removed from V and 0 bases from J, the gap between germline ends came to 14 bases. CDR1 and CDR2 from the germline V gene are SGDLS and YYNGEE. The CDR3 totals 16 residues. This CDR3 is CASSSRTESSYNEQFF. The CDR3 nucleotides are TGTGCCAGCAGCTCACGGACAGAGAGCTCCTACAATGAGCAGTTCTTC.

The chain has TRBV11-2 and TRBJ2-2, with D possibly TRBD1 on 8 matching bases. CDR3 length: 14 amino acids. The germline CDR1 and CDR2 sequences are SGHAT and FQNNGV. Trimming pared 6 bases from V and 6 bases from J, leaving 14 bases between. Written as DNA, the CDR3 is TGTGCCAGCAGTGCTACAGGGGGGGCCGGGGAGCTGTTTTTT. Protein: CASSATGGAGELFF. Looking up the rest from reference TRBV11-2 and TRBJ2-2 gives the full variable domain: EAGVAQSPRYKIIEKRQSVAFWCNPISGHATLYWYQQILGQGPKLLIQFQNNGVVDDSQLPKDRFSAERLKGVDSTLKIQPAKLEDSAVYLCASSATGGAGELFFGEGSRLTVL.

The chain couples TRBV28 to TRBJ1-4; 10 bases align to TRBD1. Germline loops: CDR1 MDHEN, CDR2 SYDVKM. Trimming removed 4 bases from V and 8 bases from J; junction bases left unmatched: 4. There are 14 residues in the CDR3. CDR3 DNA sequence: TGTGCCAGCAGTTCGGGACAGGGGAGGGAAAAACTGTTTTTT. It encodes CASSSGQGREKLFF.

The chain couples TRBV6-5 to TRBJ2-7; TRBD2 matches at 8 bases. J was trimmed by 4 bases and V by 4 bases; bases with no gene match: 3. The CDR3 contains 13 residues. Germline values: CDR1 MNHEY, CDR2 SVGAGI. The CDR3 nucleotides are TGTGCCAGCAGTTCGGGACTAGGGTACGAGCAGTACTTC. It encodes CASSSGLGYEQYF.

This rearrangement joins TRBV7-6 to TRBJ1-6; D not resolved. CDR3 length: 15 residues. CDR1 is SGHVS, CDR2 FNYEAQ, per germline. V was pared by 2 bases and J by 10 bases, with 15 bases between. The CDR3 DNA reads as TGTGCCAGCAGCTTAAATAGGGCCCCGGGGTCACCCCTCCACTTT. It translates to CASSLNRAPGSPLHF.

V gene TRBV5-1 combines with J gene TRBJ2-7; D is undetermined. Germline CDR1 and CDR2: SGHRS and YFSETQ. The CDR3 has 15 amino acids. V was cut by 4 bases and J by 3 bases, with 17 bases left in between. CDR3 in DNA: TGCGCCAGCAGCGCGTCCGTGCGGCCACTCTACGAGCAGTACTTC. Protein sequence: CASSASVRPLYEQYF.

The rearrangement uses TRBV3-1 (or the pseudogene TRBV3-2) and TRBJ2-7; 13 bases line up with TRBD2. The CDR3 contains 20 residues. Germline V gene data show CDR1 as LGHDT and CDR2 as YNNKEL (reference sequence). After removal of 3 bases from V and 0 bases from J, the junction contained 14 bases not matched to a gene. CDR3 sequence reads: CASSHLMTGTSGTGSYEQYF. Written as DNA, the CDR3 is TGTGCCAGCAGCCATTTGATGACAGGGACTAGCGGGACGGGCTCCTACGAGCAGTACTTC.

The chain uses TRBV7-9 and TRBJ1-2; TRBD1 is a possible D gene (5 bases). The germline CDR1 and CDR2 sequences are SEHNR and FQNEAQ (reference sequence). The CDR3 length is 13 residues. V was trimmed by 5 bases and J by 8 bases, leaving 15 bases between them. The CDR3 region has the DNA TGTGCCAGCAGCCGTCCCGGGACGGAGGGCTACACCTTC. Translated: CASSRPGTEGYTF.

J is TRBJ2-5 and V is TRBV9; 8 nucleotides line up with TRBD2. CDR1 is SGDLS, CDR2 YYNGEE, per germline. Trimming removed 3 bases from V and 3 bases from J; junction bases left unmatched: 4. The CDR3 length is 14 residues. The CDR3 nucleotides are TGTGCCAGCAGCGGTCCACTAGCGGAAGAGACCCAGTACTTC. Protein product: CASSGPLAEETQYF.

This clone was counted between two and nine times. J is TRBJ2-7 and V is TRBV25-1, with a tentative D call TRBD1 (6 bases). The CDR3 length is 13 residues. The germline V gene has CDR1 MGHDK and CDR2 SYGVNS. V lost 6 bases to trimming and J lost 0 bases, with 9 bases between them. CDR3 loop: CASRDSDSYEQYF. The CDR3 nucleotides read TGTGCCAGCAGGGACAGTGACTCCTACGAGCAGTACTTC.

The rearrangement links TRBV3-1 (or the pseudogene TRBV3-2) to TRBJ1-4, with TRBD1 as a possible D gene (5 bases). CDR1 and CDR2 (germline): LGHDT, YNNKEL (reference sequence). The CDR3 is 14 amino acids. Trimming removed 3 bases at V and 8 bases at J, with 13 bases between. The CDR3 DNA reads as TGTGCCAGCAGCCATACGCAAGGGGACGAAAAACTGTTTTTT. This gives the protein CASSHTQGDEKLFF.

V usage is TRBV6-5 and J usage is TRBJ2-7; D uncertain. Looked up from germline, CDR1 is MNHEY and CDR2 is SVGAGI. V was trimmed by 7 bases and J by 1 base, leaving 17 bases between them. The CDR3 contains 15 residues. CDR3 loop: CASTGRQAGSYEQYF. CDR3 nucleotides: TGTGCCAGCACCGGACGGCAGGCAGGTTCCTACGAGCAGTACTTC.

V gene TRBV5-5 combines with J gene TRBJ2-1; D unclear. The ends were cut back, 3 bases at V and 2 bases at J, with 3 bases in the middle. In germline, CDR1 is SGHKS, CDR2 YYEKEE (reference sequence). The CDR3 totals 12 residues. The CDR3 DNA reads as TGTGCCAGCAGCTACGCCTACAATGAGCAGTTCTTC. This codes for CASSYAYNEQFF.

The chain carries TRBV6-4 and TRBJ2-2, with a tentative D call TRBD1 (6 bases). With 8 bases removed from V and 6 bases from J, the gap between germline ends came to 13 bases. Per the germline V gene, CDR1 is MRHNA and CDR2 is SNTAGT. CDR3 length: 13 amino acids. The CDR3 here is CASSNRDAGELFF. CDR3 DNA sequence: TGTGCCAGCTCAAACAGGGATGCCGGGGAGCTGTTTTTT.